The rows below give T cell receptor beta chains drawn from one sample of a study of blood T cell repertoires in COVID-19. Profiled with immunoSEQ multiplex PCR; TCRdb holds only in-frame clones, not every one. The sample records approximately 250,000 clones, almost 85% being singletons. The specimen was PBMCs or T cells enriched from blood (not recorded which). The source is a middle-aged man who had recovered from COVID-19. Each CDR3 is given with its conserved first and last residue. D genes are given only for firm matches. A clone size is listed for some rows: how often the clone was seen (once, few, many), or a class if it is expanded.

TGTGCCAGCAGCTCGGCGCAGACTTACGAGCAGTACTTC	CASSSAQTYEQYF	.	few	TRBV5-6	TRBJ2-7
TGTGCCAGCAGGCCCACCGGGACAGCCAACAATGAGCAGTTCTTC	CASRPTGTANNEQFF	TRBD1	.	TRBV5-4	TRBJ2-1
TGTGCCAGCAGTTTATCGGGGTTAGGGGGCCACGAGCAGTACTTC	CASSLSGLGGHEQYF	TRBD1	.	TRBV27	TRBJ2-7
TGTGCCAGCAGCCAAGAGGGAGGGCGGGCCAATCAGCCCCAGCATTTT	CASSQEGGRANQPQHF	.	.	TRBV4-2	TRBJ1-5
TGTGCCAGCAGCTTAGATGAGGATCAGCCCCAGCATTTT	CASSLDEDQPQHF	.	.	TRBV7-9	TRBJ1-5
TGTGCCAGCAGTTTACGGGGACAGCTACTAGTGGACATTCAGTACTTC	CASSLRGQLLVDIQYF	TRBD1	.	TRBV27	TRBJ2-4
TGTGCCAGCAGCCGCTGGAGGGGAGAAGAGACCCAGTACTTC	CASSRWRGEETQYF	.	once	TRBV13	TRBJ2-5
TGTGCCATCAGTGAGTCGATCATAGGGGTCTCACCCCTCCACTTT	CAISESIIGVSPLHF	.	few	TRBV10-3	TRBJ1-6
TGTGCCAGCAGCCAAGACAGGGCCGTGTACAATGAGCAGTTCTTC	CASSQDRAVYNEQFF	TRBD1	.	TRBV7-3	TRBJ2-1
TGTGCCAGCAGCTTATGGTTGCGTTCCACAGATACGCAGTATTTT	CASSLWLRSTDTQYF	.	.	TRBV7-9	TRBJ2-3
TGTGCCAGCAGTTTGAACGGGGGCACCGGGGAGCTGTTTTTT	CASSLNGGTGELFF	.	.	TRBV28	TRBJ2-2
TGTGCCAGCTGGGACCAGGGGTTTGGCTACACCTTC	CASWDQGFGYTF	.	.	TRBV27	TRBJ1-2
TGTGCCAGCACCAAATCGGGACTTAGCTCTGGAAACACCATATATTTT	CASTKSGLSSGNTIYF	.	.	TRBV28	TRBJ1-3
TGTGCCAGCAGTTATACTAGCGTTAGCTCCTACGAGCAGTACTTC	CASSYTSVSSYEQYF	TRBD2	.	TRBV6-5	TRBJ2-7
TGTGCCAGCAGCTCCCCCAGGGATAAGGCCGGGGAGCTGTTTTTT	CASSSPRDKAGELFF	.	.	TRBV11-2	TRBJ2-2
TGTGCCAGCAGTCAAGCAGGGGTCTCTGGGGCCAACGTCCTGACTTTC	CASSQAGVSGANVLTF	.	.	TRBV7-3	TRBJ2-6
TGCAGCGTTGGCGGCGGGAGTCTCAAAAACATTCAGTACTTC	CSVGGGSLKNIQYF	TRBD2	.	TRBV29-1	TRBJ2-4
TGTGCCAGCAGCCGATCGGGGGACGAAAAACTGTTTTTT	CASSRSGDEKLFF	.	.	TRBV12-3/TRBV12-4	TRBJ1-4
TGTGCCAGCAGCCAAGCTCATAGCGGGAGGCCCCTTTTCTTC	CASSQAHSGRPLFF	TRBD2	.	TRBV3-1/TRBV3-2	TRBJ2-7
TGTGCCAGCAGTTTCACAGGGGGCGGAGACGATCAGCCCCAGCATTTT	CASSFTGGGDDQPQHF	TRBD1	.	TRBV28	TRBJ1-5
TGCGCCAGCAGCGATAGCGGGGCCAGGGAGACCCAGTACTTC	CASSDSGARETQYF	TRBD2	.	TRBV10-1	TRBJ2-5
TGTGCCAGTAGTACGCAGCTCGGGGGACCCTTCAATCAGCCCCAGCATTTT	CASSTQLGGPFNQPQHF	.	.	TRBV19	TRBJ1-5
TGTGCCAGCAGCCCCCCGATGGAGGGAAAGGAGACCCAGTACTTC	CASSPPMEGKETQYF	.	.	TRBV28	TRBJ2-5
TGTGCCAGCAGCCCCTCCGGGACAGGGGCCGCTGAAGCTTTCTTT	CASSPSGTGAAEAFF	TRBD1	.	TRBV3-1/TRBV3-2	TRBJ1-1
TGTGCCAGCAGCCAAGATGGCAGGGGTAATAATTCACCCCTCCACTTT	CASSQDGRGNNSPLHF	.	.	TRBV4-2	TRBJ1-6
TGTGCCAGTAGCGGACAGAACTCCTACGAGCAGTACTTC	CASSGQNSYEQYF	.	.	TRBV19	TRBJ2-7
TGCGCCAGCAGCCAAGATAGTCAGCTCGTGCCCCCGGCGAGGAATGAAAAACTGTTTTTT	CASSQDSQLVPPARNEKLFF	.	.	TRBV4-3	TRBJ1-4
TGTGCCTGGAGCGTACAGGGCTCTGGAAACACCATATATTTT	CAWSVQGSGNTIYF	.	.	TRBV30	TRBJ1-3
TGTGCCAGCAGCCCTCACCCTCAGGGGGCGGGGGTAAAAGCTTTCTTT	CASSPHPQGAGVKAFF	TRBD1	.	TRBV7-9	TRBJ1-1
TGCGCCAGCAGCCAAGGGGACAGGACCACCTCTGGAAACACCATATATTTT	CASSQGDRTTSGNTIYF	TRBD1	many	TRBV4-3	TRBJ1-3
TGTGCCACCAGCAGAGTAGGGCGGGAGGGGGACGAGCAGTACTTC	CATSRVGREGDEQYF	TRBD2	.	TRBV15	TRBJ2-7
TGTGCCAGCAGCTTAGGACAGGAGGCGTACTACGAGCAGTACTTC	CASSLGQEAYYEQYF	.	few	TRBV11-2	TRBJ2-7
TGTGCCAGCAGTGAATTCGCCGCGGGAGCCTCCGAGCAGTACTTC	CASSEFAAGASEQYF	TRBD2	once	TRBV6-1	TRBJ2-7
TGCGCCAGCAGCTTTGGCCAGTGGGAGACCCAGTACTTC	CASSFGQWETQYF	.	.	TRBV5-1	TRBJ2-5
TGTGCCATTGCGCGGAGCGGGAGGTTCGGGGAGACCCAGTACTTC	CAIARSGRFGETQYF	TRBD2	.	TRBV15	TRBJ2-5
TGCGCCAGCAGCCAACAGGGGGCATCGAACACTGAAGCTTTCTTT	CASSQQGASNTEAFF	TRBD1	many	TRBV4-1	TRBJ1-1
TGTGCCAGCAGCTCCCGACAGGGGAGATACAATGAGCAGTTCTTC	CASSSRQGRYNEQFF	TRBD1	.	TRBV9	TRBJ2-1
TGTGCCAGCAGCCAAGTTCAGGTGAACATTCAGTACTTC	CASSQVQVNIQYF	.	.	TRBV3-1/TRBV3-2	TRBJ2-4
TGTGCCAGCAGCCTCCTAGGTAACTATGGCTACACCTTC	CASSLLGNYGYTF	.	.	TRBV3-1/TRBV3-2	TRBJ1-2
TGTGCCAGCAGCTTAAGGGGGACTAGCGGGAGGGGCCCCTACAATGAGCAGTTCTTC	CASSLRGTSGRGPYNEQFF	TRBD2	.	TRBV7-8	TRBJ2-1
TGTGCCAGCAGCTCACCTATCCGGGACAGAGCCTATGGCTACACCTTC	CASSSPIRDRAYGYTF	TRBD1	.	TRBV7-9	TRBJ1-2
TGCGCCAGCAGCCAAGTCATAGTGGCCTACAATGAGCAGTTCTTC	CASSQVIVAYNEQFF	.	.	TRBV4-1	TRBJ2-1
TGTGCCAGCTCACCTCGGGACAGGGGCGAGCAGTACTTC	CASSPRDRGEQYF	TRBD1	.	TRBV18	TRBJ2-7